Sequencing of this TCR beta chain was carried out in a study of T cell repertoires in cytomegalovirus infection. TCRdb re-called the reads through MiXCR, storing one row per CDR3 protein. This sample has some 940,000 distinct CDR3 sequences, with 30% to 40% found just once. This CDR3 is built from 13 residues. Germline V gene sequence: CDR1 MGHDK, CDR2 SYGVNS. V gave up 5 bases and J gave up 8 bases, with 12 bases separating them. Details on this clonotype: Its antigen is still unknown.

Study-wide points: HLA-C-restricted CMV-specific TCR beta clonotypes were dominant in the ex vivo response. Cumulative public TCR beta family frequency identified carriers of CMV plus the relevant HLA.

The sequence derives from a human donor in good health (CMV status not recorded). Some clones in this sample may be carry-over from other donors' samples. The chain recombines TRBV25-1 with TRBJ1-4; a possible D gene is TRBD1 (5 bases). The source material was cultured CD8+ T cells from PBMCs, sampled from culture after CMV antigen stimulation. CDR3 loop: CASSWQGWEKLFF. The CDR3 DNA reads TGTGCCAGCAGTTGGCAGGGTTGGGAAAAACTGTTTTTT.